A selection of T cell receptor beta chains follows, all from one sample in a study of control samples from healthy donors and cancer patients. Produced via immunoSEQ multiplex PCR; TCRdb's table is partial and in-frame only. The sample has around 120,000 clones, approximately 90% seen once. Specimen: blood. The receptors were sampled from a woman in her sixties or seventies in good health. CDR3s include the opening cysteine and the closing phenylalanine or tryptophan. Fields, in order: V gene, J gene, clone size, D gene, CDR3 DNA, CDR3 protein. The D gene is left open where the match is weak. A clone size is listed for some rows: how often the clone was seen (once, few, many), or a class if it is expanded.

V gene: TRBV7-9; J gene: TRBJ2-3; clone size: .; D gene: .; CDR3 DNA: TGTGCCAGCCACGCGCTAGCGGATACGCAGTATTTT; CDR3 protein: CASHALADTQYF
V gene: TRBV7-9; J gene: TRBJ1-4; clone size: medium-sized; D gene: TRBD1; CDR3 DNA: TGTGCCAGCAGCAATAGGGGGCGCGAGGAAAAACTGTTTTTT; CDR3 protein: CASSNRGREEKLFF
V gene: TRBV11-2; J gene: TRBJ1-1; clone size: .; D gene: .; CDR3 DNA: TGTGCCAGCAGCTTAATTGCGGGGAACACTGAAGCTTTCTTT; CDR3 protein: CASSLIAGNTEAFF
V gene: TRBV11-2; J gene: TRBJ2-5; clone size: .; D gene: .; CDR3 DNA: TGTGCCAGCAGCTTAGATCTCGTCGGGGCCCAAGAGACCCAGTACTTC; CDR3 protein: CASSLDLVGAQETQYF
V gene: TRBV4-3; J gene: TRBJ1-1; clone size: .; D gene: .; CDR3 DNA: TGCGCCAGCAGCCAAAATCCCTTTGGGCAGGGGCGAACTGAAGCTTTCTTT; CDR3 protein: CASSQNPFGQGRTEAFF
V gene: TRBV2; J gene: TRBJ2-1; clone size: .; D gene: .; CDR3 DNA: TGTGCCAGCAGTGCGTCGGACTTCTCCTACAATGAGCAGTTCTTC; CDR3 protein: CASSASDFSYNEQFF
V gene: TRBV5-1; J gene: TRBJ1-5; clone size: .; D gene: .; CDR3 DNA: TGCGCCAGCAGCCCCGGGGCAAGCAATCAGCCCCAGCATTTT; CDR3 protein: CASSPGASNQPQHF
V gene: TRBV6-4; J gene: TRBJ1-4; clone size: .; D gene: .; CDR3 DNA: TGTGCCAGCAGTGCGGGGCAAGAAGAAAAACTGTTTTTT; CDR3 protein: CASSAGQEEKLFF
V gene: TRBV6-5; J gene: TRBJ1-4; clone size: .; D gene: .; CDR3 DNA: TGTGCCAGCAGACGGCCGTATGCTAATGAAAAACTGTTTTTT; CDR3 protein: CASRRPYANEKLFF
V gene: TRBV7-8; J gene: TRBJ1-2; clone size: .; D gene: TRBD1; CDR3 DNA: TGTGCCAGCAGCTCAGCGGGGACAGGGGGCGTCTATACCTTC; CDR3 protein: CASSSAGTGGVYTF
V gene: TRBV6-6; J gene: TRBJ1-1; clone size: .; D gene: .; CDR3 DNA: TGTGCCAGCAGTTACGCTCAACAGGCGAACACTGAAGCTTTCTTT; CDR3 protein: CASSYAQQANTEAFF
V gene: TRBV12-3/TRBV12-4; J gene: TRBJ2-4; clone size: .; D gene: TRBD1; CDR3 DNA: TGTGCCAGCAGTTTAGAGACAGGGTTCATTCAGTACTTC; CDR3 protein: CASSLETGFIQYF
V gene: TRBV6-1; J gene: TRBJ2-1; clone size: .; D gene: .; CDR3 DNA: TGTGCCAGCAGTGAAGCTGAGTACAATGAGCAGTTCTTC; CDR3 protein: CASSEAEYNEQFF
V gene: TRBV10-3; J gene: TRBJ2-2; clone size: .; D gene: .; CDR3 DNA: TGTGCCATCAGTGTGGAAAAACTGCCGAACACCGGGGAGCTGTTTTTT; CDR3 protein: CAISVEKLPNTGELFF
V gene: TRBV18; J gene: TRBJ1-4; clone size: .; D gene: .; CDR3 DNA: TGTGCCAGCTCACCACGGTTTAATGAAAAACTGTTTTTT; CDR3 protein: CASSPRFNEKLFF
V gene: TRBV18; J gene: TRBJ1-6; clone size: .; D gene: .; CDR3 DNA: TGTGCCAGCTCCCTACGTGAGAATTCACCCCTCCACTTT; CDR3 protein: CASSLRENSPLHF
V gene: TRBV18; J gene: TRBJ1-1; clone size: .; D gene: .; CDR3 DNA: TGTGCCAGCTCACCACGGGTTCAGGGGCTGAATACTGAAGCTTTCTTT; CDR3 protein: CASSPRVQGLNTEAFF
V gene: TRBV7-3; J gene: TRBJ2-2; clone size: .; D gene: .; CDR3 DNA: TGTGCCAGCAGCTTACAGGACACCGGGGAGCTGTTTTTT; CDR3 protein: CASSLQDTGELFF
V gene: TRBV4-2; J gene: TRBJ1-4; clone size: .; D gene: TRBD1; CDR3 DNA: TGTGCCAGCAGCCAAGAGAGCATTGACAGGGTTGGCGATGAAAAACTGTTTTTT; CDR3 protein: CASSQESIDRVGDEKLFF
V gene: TRBV12-3/TRBV12-4; J gene: TRBJ2-3; clone size: .; D gene: .; CDR3 DNA: TGTGCCAGCAGAATCGGACGCCAGGGGACGCAGTATTTT; CDR3 protein: CASRIGRQGTQYF
V gene: TRBV19; J gene: TRBJ1-5; clone size: few; D gene: .; CDR3 DNA: TGTGCCAGTAGTATAGGTAGGGTGGGCAATCAGCCCCAGCATTTT; CDR3 protein: CASSIGRVGNQPQHF
V gene: TRBV12-3/TRBV12-4; J gene: TRBJ1-5; clone size: .; D gene: .; CDR3 DNA: TGTGCCAGCAGGGAAACAGGGAATCAGCCCCAGCATTTT; CDR3 protein: CASRETGNQPQHF
V gene: TRBV4-2; J gene: TRBJ1-1; clone size: .; D gene: .; CDR3 DNA: TGTGCCAGCAGCCAAGTGGGAGACATGAACACTGAAGCTTTCTTT; CDR3 protein: CASSQVGDMNTEAFF
V gene: TRBV5-1; J gene: TRBJ2-2; clone size: .; D gene: TRBD1; CDR3 DNA: TGCGCCAGCACCTCCTCAGGGGGTACCGGGGAGCTGTTTTTT; CDR3 protein: CASTSSGGTGELFF
V gene: TRBV3-1/TRBV3-2; J gene: TRBJ2-7; clone size: once; D gene: .; CDR3 DNA: TGTGCCAGCAGCCAAAGGGGTCCAGGGAAGAGGGCGGAGCAGTACTTC; CDR3 protein: CASSQRGPGKRAEQYF
V gene: TRBV4-1; J gene: TRBJ1-6; clone size: .; D gene: .; CDR3 DNA: TGCGCCAGCAGCCTAGACCCTACAGGGACGAGCTCACCCCTCCACTTT; CDR3 protein: CASSLDPTGTSSPLHF
V gene: TRBV6-5; J gene: TRBJ2-1; clone size: .; D gene: .; CDR3 DNA: TGTGCCAGCAGTCCCGGGGGGCCCTACAATGAGCAGTTCTTC; CDR3 protein: CASSPGGPYNEQFF
V gene: TRBV7-8; J gene: TRBJ2-3; clone size: .; D gene: .; CDR3 DNA: TGTGCCAGCAGCCGGCAGGGGATTTACACAGATACGCAGTATTTT; CDR3 protein: CASSRQGIYTDTQYF
V gene: TRBV6-1; J gene: TRBJ1-4; clone size: .; D gene: .; CDR3 DNA: TGTGCCAGCAGTGAATCGTGGGGGCGGGGGGAAAAACTGTTTTTT; CDR3 protein: CASSESWGRGEKLFF
V gene: TRBV27; J gene: TRBJ2-7; clone size: .; D gene: .; CDR3 DNA: TGTGCCAGCAGTGTAACCGGGACAAACTACGAGCAGTACTTC; CDR3 protein: CASSVTGTNYEQYF
V gene: TRBV6-5; J gene: TRBJ1-2; clone size: .; D gene: TRBD1; CDR3 DNA: TGTGCCAGCAGTTACGTCAGGGGGCACTATGGCTACACCTTC; CDR3 protein: CASSYVRGHYGYTF
V gene: TRBV9; J gene: TRBJ1-3; clone size: .; D gene: .; CDR3 DNA: TGTGCCAGCAGCGTAGCCAGCTCTGGAAACACCATATATTTT; CDR3 protein: CASSVASSGNTIYF
V gene: TRBV18; J gene: TRBJ2-7; clone size: .; D gene: .; CDR3 DNA: TGTGCCAGCTCACCTAGCCGGGACACCTCCTACGAGCAGTACTTC; CDR3 protein: CASSPSRDTSYEQYF
V gene: TRBV12-3/TRBV12-4; J gene: TRBJ2-7; clone size: .; D gene: .; CDR3 DNA: TGTGCCAGCACCTTTACAGGCAGGGGCGAGCAGTACTTC; CDR3 protein: CASTFTGRGEQYF
V gene: TRBV4-1; J gene: TRBJ2-7; clone size: .; D gene: .; CDR3 DNA: TGCGCCAGCAGCCAAGATCGCGGTTACGAGCAGTACTTC; CDR3 protein: CASSQDRGYEQYF
V gene: TRBV6-2/TRBV6-3; J gene: TRBJ2-4; clone size: .; D gene: .; CDR3 DNA: TGTGCCAGCAGCTTCGGACACAACATTCAGTACTTC; CDR3 protein: CASSFGHNIQYF
V gene: TRBV21-1; J gene: TRBJ2-2; clone size: .; D gene: .; CDR3 DNA: TGTGCCAGCAGCAGCCGGGGATGGGGAGGTCACCGGGGAGCTGTTTTT; CDR3 protein: CASSSRGWGGHRGAVF
V gene: TRBV20-1; J gene: TRBJ2-1; clone size: .; D gene: .; CDR3 DNA: TGCAGTGCTAGTGGGGGGGGCCATCTAAATGAGCAGTTCTTC; CDR3 protein: CSASGGGHLNEQFF
V gene: TRBV9; J gene: TRBJ2-7; clone size: .; D gene: .; CDR3 DNA: TGTGCCAGCAGCGTAGGGGCGGGATCCTACGAGCAGTACTTC; CDR3 protein: CASSVGAGSYEQYF
V gene: TRBV27; J gene: TRBJ1-6; clone size: .; D gene: .; CDR3 DNA: TGTGCCAGCACCCTTCGGGGGGCCTCCTTCGCCGGTAATTCACCCCTCCACTTT; CDR3 protein: CASTLRGASFAGNSPLHF
V gene: TRBV12-5; J gene: TRBJ1-2; clone size: .; D gene: .; CDR3 DNA: TGTGCTAGTGGGTCCGGTGTTGGAGGCTACACCTTC; CDR3 protein: CASGSGVGGYTF
V gene: TRBV2; J gene: TRBJ2-7; clone size: .; D gene: TRBD1; CDR3 DNA: TGTGCCAGCAGAGGGGACCACAGGGGATCCCACGAGCAGTACTTC; CDR3 protein: CASRGDHRGSHEQYF
V gene: TRBV10-3; J gene: TRBJ2-7; clone size: .; D gene: .; CDR3 DNA: TGTGCCATCAGTGAGGGGACGGGCGGGCTGGGTGAGCAGTACTTC; CDR3 protein: CAISEGTGGLGEQYF
V gene: TRBV6-5; J gene: TRBJ1-2; clone size: .; D gene: .; CDR3 DNA: TGTGCCAGCAGGGGGAACGCAGACGGCTACACCTTC; CDR3 protein: CASRGNADGYTF
V gene: TRBV6-5; J gene: TRBJ1-2; clone size: .; D gene: .; CDR3 DNA: TGTGCCATGGGGAGAGGGGGGCATAACTATGGCTACACCTTC; CDR3 protein: CAMGRGGHNYGYTF
V gene: TRBV5-4; J gene: TRBJ1-1; clone size: .; D gene: .; CDR3 DNA: TGTGCCAGCAGCTTGGACGGTTTCCGGGAAGTGAACACTGAAGCTTTCTTT; CDR3 protein: CASSLDGFREVNTEAFF
V gene: TRBV3-1/TRBV3-2; J gene: TRBJ1-2; clone size: .; D gene: TRBD1; CDR3 DNA: TGTGCCAGCAGCCCCCCAGGGGGGGTGGGCTACACCTTC; CDR3 protein: CASSPPGGVGYTF
V gene: TRBV27; J gene: TRBJ1-1; clone size: .; D gene: TRBD1; CDR3 DNA: TGTGCCAGCAGTAAAGACAGGGAGACTGAAGCTTTCTTT; CDR3 protein: CASSKDRETEAFF
V gene: TRBV7-2; J gene: TRBJ2-7; clone size: .; D gene: TRBD2; CDR3 DNA: TGTGCCAGCAGCTGGAGCGGGGGGAGGAACGAGCAGTACTTC; CDR3 protein: CASSWSGGRNEQYF
V gene: TRBV2; J gene: TRBJ2-7; clone size: few; D gene: TRBD1; CDR3 DNA: TGTGCCAGCAGTTCCTCCGGGACAGGGGTGTACGAGCAGTACTTC; CDR3 protein: CASSSSGTGVYEQYF
V gene: TRBV24-1; J gene: TRBJ1-1; clone size: .; D gene: .; CDR3 DNA: TGTGCCACCAGTGATGCTCTCCGGGCTGAAGCTTTCTTT; CDR3 protein: CATSDALRAEAFF
V gene: TRBV3-1/TRBV3-2; J gene: TRBJ2-3; clone size: once; D gene: TRBD2; CDR3 DNA: TGTGCCAGCAGCCAAGATTCGAGCGGGGGTTCCACAGATACGCAGTATTTT; CDR3 protein: CASSQDSSGGSTDTQYF
V gene: TRBV27; J gene: TRBJ2-1; clone size: once; D gene: TRBD1; CDR3 DNA: TGTGCCAGCAGTGAAACCGGGACAGTAAACAATGAGCAGTTCTTC; CDR3 protein: CASSETGTVNNEQFF
V gene: TRBV7-2; J gene: TRBJ1-1; clone size: .; D gene: TRBD1; CDR3 DNA: TGTGCCAGCAGCTCTACCAGGGGGGAAGCTTTCTTT; CDR3 protein: CASSSTRGEAFF
V gene: TRBV25-1; J gene: TRBJ1-3; clone size: .; D gene: .; CDR3 DNA: TGTGCCAGCAGAGAATCAGGGGTGTCAGGAAACACCATATATTTT; CDR3 protein: CASRESGVSGNTIYF